This entry features one T cell receptor (beta chain) sequence. Its antigen is undetermined. The source of the sample is a study of cytomegalovirus exposure and HLA in healthy donors. Study at large: Earlier, 150 million to 200 million T cells were analyzed, and some 120 million unique TCR beta sequences were found among them.

Study-level points and caveats: In a later analysis, TCR association rates varied by HLA locus: DRB1 most, HLA-C fewest.

In the PCR, 60 Vbeta and 13 Jbeta primers were used. The data were produced by immunoSEQ multiplex PCR, yet TCRdb's version contains in-frame clones alone and is incomplete. The data contain some 160,000 clones, 77% of them singletons. Donors in the study were healthy people who gave bone marrow. The CDR3 is 15 residues long. V was trimmed by 7 bases and J by 5 bases, leaving 18 bases between them. CDR1 is MDHEN, CDR2 SYDVKM, per germline. Sequencing was carried out using PBMCs. This chain links TRBV28 with TRBJ2-1; tentative D call: TRBD2 (5 bases). The origin of this receptor is a woman aged 30 to 39 in good health and CMV-seronegative. In DNA, the CDR3 is TGTGCCAGCAACAAGGCTAGACTACTCAACAATGAGCAGTTCTTC. Translated: CASNKARLLNNEQFF. The entire variable domain, with the rest obtained from reference TRBV28 and TRBJ2-1, is as follows: DVKVTQSSRYLVKRTGEKVFLECVQDMDHENMFWYRQDPGLGLRLIYFSYDVKMKEKGDIPEGYSVSREKKERFSLILESASTNQTSMYLCASNKARLLNNEQFFGPGTRLTVL.